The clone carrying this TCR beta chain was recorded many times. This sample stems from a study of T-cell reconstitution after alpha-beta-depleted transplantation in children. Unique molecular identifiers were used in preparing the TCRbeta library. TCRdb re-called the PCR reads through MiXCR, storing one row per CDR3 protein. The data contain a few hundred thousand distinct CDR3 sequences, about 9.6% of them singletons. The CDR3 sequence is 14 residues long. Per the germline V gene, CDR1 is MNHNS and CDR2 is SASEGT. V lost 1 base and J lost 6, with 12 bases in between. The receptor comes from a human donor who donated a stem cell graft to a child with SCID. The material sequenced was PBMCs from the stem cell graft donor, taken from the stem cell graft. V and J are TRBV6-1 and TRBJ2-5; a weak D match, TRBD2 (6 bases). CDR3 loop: CASSEGGGDQTQYF. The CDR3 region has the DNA TGTGCCAGCAGTGAAGGTGGCGGGGATCAGACCCAGTACTTC.